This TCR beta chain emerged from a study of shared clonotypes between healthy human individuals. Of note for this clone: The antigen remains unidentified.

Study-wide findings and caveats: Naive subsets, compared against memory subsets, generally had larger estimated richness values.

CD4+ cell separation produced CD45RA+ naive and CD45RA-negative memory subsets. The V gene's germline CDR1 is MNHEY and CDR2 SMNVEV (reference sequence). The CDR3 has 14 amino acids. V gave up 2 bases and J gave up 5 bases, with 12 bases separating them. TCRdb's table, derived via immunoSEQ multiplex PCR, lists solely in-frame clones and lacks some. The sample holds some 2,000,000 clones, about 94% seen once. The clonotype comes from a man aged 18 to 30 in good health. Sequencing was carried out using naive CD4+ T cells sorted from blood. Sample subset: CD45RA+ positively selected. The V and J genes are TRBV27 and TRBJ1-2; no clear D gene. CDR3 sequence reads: CASSLGPAGYGYTF. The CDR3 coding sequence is TGTGCCAGCAGTTTAGGGCCCGCAGGATATGGCTACACCTTC.